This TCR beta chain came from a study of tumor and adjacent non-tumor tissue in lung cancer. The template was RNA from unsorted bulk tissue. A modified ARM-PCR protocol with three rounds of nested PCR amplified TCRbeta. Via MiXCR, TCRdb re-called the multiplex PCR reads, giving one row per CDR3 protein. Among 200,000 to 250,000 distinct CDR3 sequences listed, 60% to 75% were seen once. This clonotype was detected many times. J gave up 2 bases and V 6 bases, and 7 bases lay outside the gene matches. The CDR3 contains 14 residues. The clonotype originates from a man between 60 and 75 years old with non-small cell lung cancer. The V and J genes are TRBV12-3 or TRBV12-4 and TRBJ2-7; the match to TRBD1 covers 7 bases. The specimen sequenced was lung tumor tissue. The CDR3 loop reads CASSSPGQTYEQYF. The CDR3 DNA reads TGTGCCAGCAGCTCTCCGGGACAGACCTACGAGCAGTACTTC.